This TCR beta chain is drawn from a study of blood T cell repertoires in COVID-19. Clones were sequenced by immunoSEQ multiplex PCR, and TCRdb holds only the in-frame ones, with some missing. Among some 150,000 clones listed, around 82% were seen once. CDR1 is SGHKS and CDR2 is YYEKEE in the germline V gene (reference sequence). CDR3 length: 15 residues. V lost 4 bases, J lost 0 bases, and 3 bases stayed unmatched. The sequenced material came from peripheral blood. The clonotype was recovered from a human donor with acute or convalescent COVID-19. The donor label of this sample is uncertain. This chain joins TRBV5-5 and TRBJ1-4; 7 bases agree with TRBD1. The CDR3 spells CASSVTGATNEKLFF. The CDR3 DNA sequence: TGTGCCAGCAGCGTAACAGGGGCAACTAATGAAAAACTGTTTTTT.